Shown below are 5 T cell receptor beta chains from a single sample sequenced in a study of blood T cell repertoires in COVID-19. The assay was immunoSEQ multiplex PCR, and TCRdb's table has in-frame clones only and misses some. This sample carries around 56,000 clones, 60% to 85% of them seen once, and the ten largest clones take 2.5% to 3.5%. The sample was peripheral blood. The receptors originated from a man aged 55 to 70 with acute or convalescent COVID-19.

The chain combines TRBV19 with TRBJ2-1, with D possibly matching TRBD2 (6 bases). The CDR3 consists of 13 residues. The germline V gene has CDR1 LNHDA and CDR2 SQIVND (reference sequence). Trimming shortened V by 5 bases and J by 3 bases, and 8 bases separated the two germline ends. The CDR3 protein is CASSRGNYNEQFF. The DNA for the CDR3 is TGTGCCAGTAGTCGGGGGAACTACAATGAGCAGTTCTTC.

J is TRBJ2-3 and V is TRBV19; tentative D call: TRBD2 (5 bases). The length of the CDR3 is 14 residues. Looked up from germline, CDR1 is LNHDA and CDR2 is SQIVND (reference sequence). V was shortened by 3 bases and J by 7 bases, with 14 bases between the two germline ends. The CDR3 loop reads CASSMSGETHTQYF. In nucleotides, the CDR3 is TGTGCCAGTAGTATGAGTGGGGAGACACATACGCAGTATTTT. The entire variable domain, with the rest obtained from reference TRBV19 and TRBJ2-3, is as follows: DGGITQSPKYLFRKEGQNVTLSCEQNLNHDAMYWYRQDPGQGLRLIYYSQIVNDFQKGDIAEGYSVSREKKESFPLTVTSAQKNPTAFYLCASSMSGETHTQYFGPGTRLTVL.

The chain is built from TRBV9 and TRBJ1-3; D gene unclear. Trimming removed 0 bases at V and 0 bases at J, with 13 bases between. The germline V gene encodes CDR1 SGDLS and CDR2 YYNGEE. This CDR3 region has 17 residues. The CDR3 loop is CASSVEAFNPSGNTIYF. The CDR3, as DNA: TGTGCCAGCAGCGTAGAAGCCTTTAACCCCTCTGGAAACACCATATATTTT.

This rearrangement joins TRBV4-2 to TRBJ1-2; the match to TRBD1 covers 8 bases. Looked up from germline, CDR1 is LGHNA and CDR2 is YNFKEQ. V dropped 3 bases and J dropped 5; count of bases not matched to a gene: 8. The CDR3 totals 15 residues. The CDR3 coding sequence is TGTGCCAGCAGCCAGGAAACAGGGGGAACTTATGGCTACACCTTC. This translates into CASSQETGGTYGYTF.

The V gene is TRBV2, the J gene TRBJ1-2; D not resolved. The V end lost 2 bases, the J end lost 8 bases, and 21 bases lay between the germline ends. Germline CDR1 is SNHLY and CDR2 is FYNNEI. The CDR3 length is 16 residues. In nucleotides, the CDR3 is TGTGCCAGCAGTGAACAGGAGAACTCACGAGGGAAGGGCTACACCTTC. Translating gives CASSEQENSRGKGYTF. The full variable domain, with the rest looked up from reference TRBV2 and TRBJ1-2, is EPEVTQTPSHQVTQMGQEVILRCVPISNHLYFYWYRQILGQKVEFLVSFYNNEISEKSEIFDDQFSVERPDGSNFTLKIRSTKLEDSAMYFCASSEQENSRGKGYTFGSGTRLTVV.